A selection of T cell receptor beta chains follows, all from one sample in a study of blood T cells in healthy people across ages. TCRdb used MiXCR to reprocess the 5' RACE reads, holding one entry per CDR3 protein. The table records roughly 1.5 million distinct CDR3 sequences, under 55% of them present only once. Sequenced sample: blood. These receptors were taken from a woman under 30 in good health. Both conserved end residues are part of each CDR3. D genes are given only for firm matches. Not every row has a clone size; where given, it reads once, few, many or a size class.

D gene,clone size,V gene,J gene,CDR3 DNA,CDR3 protein
TRBD1,-,TRBV30,TRBJ2-1,TGTGCCGGGACCAGACAGGGGATTTTGCATGAGCAGTTCTTC,CAGTRQGILHEQFF
-,few,TRBV6-5,TRBJ1-1,TGTGCCAGCAGTTACGCAGGCCGGATGAACACTGAAGCTTTCTTT,CASSYAGRMNTEAFF
-,-,TRBV7-2,TRBJ2-1,TGTGCCAGCAGCCTAGGGTGGGAGCATGGGTTCTTC,CASSLGWEHGFF
TRBD1,-,TRBV20-1,TRBJ1-2,TGCAGTGCCATAGACAGGGGCCGCCCTAGAAACTATGGCTACACCTTC,CSAIDRGRPRNYGYTF
TRBD1,-,TRBV6-2/TRBV6-3,TRBJ2-7,TGTGCCAGCAGTTACCCTCCGGGACAGGGGTCTAGCGAGCAGTACTTC,CASSYPPGQGSSEQYF
TRBD1,-,TRBV20-1,TRBJ2-7,TGCAGCCCCTCTAGAAAACAGGGGATCTCCTACGAGCAGTACTTC,CSPSRKQGISYEQYF
-,-,TRBV27,TRBJ2-7,TGTGCCAGCAGTTCGGGCTGGATCCACGAGCAGTACTTC,CASSSGWIHEQYF
TRBD1,few,TRBV20-1,TRBJ2-3,TGCAGTGCTAGAGATGAGGGGACAGGGTTAACAGATACGCAGTATTTT,CSARDEGTGLTDTQYF
-,-,TRBV2,TRBJ2-7,TGTGCCAGCACCCGGGACCCGACCCTCGAGCAGTACTTC,CASTRDPTLEQYF
-,-,TRBV29-1,TRBJ1-1,TGCAGCGTTGAAGGGGGGGGTGAAGCTTTCTTT,CSVEGGGEAFF
-,many,TRBV20-1,TRBJ2-7,TGCAGTGCTAGATCCTATCTTAGCTACGAGCAGTACTTC,CSARSYLSYEQYF
-,few,TRBV5-1,TRBJ2-7,TGCGCCAGCAGTACCGACCCTTTTGGCGAGCAGTACTTC,CASSTDPFGEQYF
TRBD1,-,TRBV4-1,TRBJ2-7,TGCGCCAGCAGCCAACAAAGGGACAGGGTCTCCGAGCAGTACTTC,CASSQQRDRVSEQYF
-,-,TRBV21-1,TRBJ2-1,TGTGTCAGCAGCAAAGCGCTGGGGGGGTTCTTC,CVSSKALGGFF
TRBD2,-,TRBV7-2,TRBJ2-5,TGTGCCGGCAGCCAGGGACTAGCGGGGACAGAGACCCAGTACTTC,CAGSQGLAGTETQYF
-,-,TRBV21-1,TRBJ2-4,TGTGCCAGCAGCCCCCGTCCGTGGATTCGTAAAAACATTCAGTACTTC,CASSPRPWIRKNIQYF
-,few,TRBV12-3/TRBV12-4,TRBJ1-1,TGTGCCAGCAGTTTACAGATAAATGAAGCTTTCTTT,CASSLQINEAFF
-,few,TRBV6-5,TRBJ1-1,TGTGCCAGCAGTCGACACCGGGAGGGGAAGGCTTTCTTT,CASSRHREGKAFF
-,-,TRBV7-2,TRBJ2-3,TGTGCCAGCAGCTTAAACAGGGGGGGGGATACGCAGTATTTT,CASSLNRGGDTQYF
TRBD1,-,TRBV6-1,TRBJ1-1,TGTGCCAGCAGACCGGGACAGGGGAGGGCTGAAGCTTTCTTT,CASRPGQGRAEAFF
TRBD2,once,TRBV4-2,TRBJ2-5,TGTGCCAGCAGCCAGTACTGGACTAGAACCCAAGAGACCCAGTACTTC,CASSQYWTRTQETQYF
-,few,TRBV6-5,TRBJ2-7,TGTGCCAGCAGTTACTCGAACCGGGACCTTACCTACGAGCAGTACTTC,CASSYSNRDLTYEQYF
TRBD1,-,TRBV12-3/TRBV12-4,TRBJ1-1,TGTGCCAGCAACCAGGACAGGGTCACTGAAGCTTTCTTT,CASNQDRVTEAFF
-,-,TRBV6-5,TRBJ2-1,TGTGCCAGCAGTTACCGGGTCTCGGGCTACAATGAGCAGTTCTTC,CASSYRVSGYNEQFF
-,-,TRBV10-1,TRBJ2-1,TGCGCCAGCAGTGTCCGGGGGGCCCCCAACAATGAGCAGTTCTTC,CASSVRGAPNNEQFF
-,-,TRBV6-6,TRBJ2-7,TGTGCCAGCAGTTACGAGCGGAGCTCCTACGAGCAGTACTTC,CASSYERSSYEQYF
-,few,TRBV11-2,TRBJ2-7,TGTGCCGTTTATGAGGGGAACGAGCAGTACTTC,CAVYEGNEQYF
TRBD1,-,TRBV4-1,TRBJ1-2,TGCGCCAGCAGCCCCACAGGGGTTTCTGGCTACACCTTC,CASSPTGVSGYTF
-,-,TRBV5-1,TRBJ1-6,TGCGCCAGCAGCTTGGTGGCAGCTAATTCACCCCTCCACTTT,CASSLVAANSPLHF
-,-,TRBV4-1,TRBJ2-2,TGCGCCAGCAGCCTCGGGATTCTGCTTGGGGAGCTGTTTTTT,CASSLGILLGELFF
-,few,TRBV27,TRBJ2-1,TGTGCCAGCAGTGATAGTGGGGGTCCCAATGAGCAGTTCTTC,CASSDSGGPNEQFF
-,few,TRBV20-1,TRBJ2-7,TGCAGTCTGAGCCGGGACACCTACTCCTACGAGCAGTACTTC,CSLSRDTYSYEQYF
TRBD2,-,TRBV20-1,TRBJ2-3,TGCAGTGCTAATCCCGGGACTAGCGGCCGTGATACGCAGTATTTT,CSANPGTSGRDTQYF
-,-,TRBV12-3/TRBV12-4,TRBJ2-7,TGTGCCAGCAGTTTTAGCGTCGAGCAGTACTTC,CASSFSVEQYF
TRBD1,-,TRBV4-2,TRBJ2-7,TGTGCCAGCAGCCAAGATCTCGCGACAGGGTCGTTCTACGAGCAGTACTTC,CASSQDLATGSFYEQYF
-,-,TRBV7-2,TRBJ2-1,TGTGCCAGCAGCTTATACACGGGGGTCCCCTACAATGAGCAGTTCTTC,CASSLYTGVPYNEQFF
-,many,TRBV4-3,TRBJ2-5,TGCGCCAGCAGCCAAGTTGCAGGGTTAGAGACCCAGTACTTC,CASSQVAGLETQYF
-,-,TRBV6-6,TRBJ1-2,TGTGCCAGCAGTGACTCGATGGCGGATGGCTACACCTTC,CASSDSMADGYTF
TRBD1,few,TRBV9,TRBJ1-2,TGTGCCAGCAGCAAAGCTGGGACAGGGGGAGGTGGCTACACCTTC,CASSKAGTGGGGYTF
-,few,TRBV20-1,TRBJ1-6,TGCAGTGCTAGGGGCAGGGAATTCGAGAATTCACCCCTCCACTTT,CSARGREFENSPLHF